This T cell receptor beta chain is drawn from a study of cytomegalovirus exposure and HLA in healthy donors. General observations from the study: Diagnosis of cytomegalovirus status made by the classifier reportedly showed high specificity and sensitivity. Despite most TCR sequences being rare, some public TCRs occurred in many donors. TCR beta V- and J-gene trimming, according to a later analysis, was linked to a missense DCLRE1C variant. Most CMV-associated TCR beta chains appeared HLA-restricted in a later analysis.

Regarding this clone: Its antigen is unidentified.

The germline V and J ends were trimmed by 7 bases and 1 base, with 17 bases remaining between them. Per germline, CDR1 GTSNPN and CDR2 SVGIG (reference sequence). The CDR3 is 14 residues long. PCR employed 60 Vbeta and 13 Jbeta primers. Clones were sequenced by immunoSEQ multiplex PCR, and TCRdb holds only the in-frame ones, with some missing. The table lists 150,000 to 200,000 clones, roughly 85% of them singletons. The V gene is TRBV30, the J gene TRBJ2-7; possible D gene TRBD1, 6 bases. Sequencing was carried out using PBMCs. This sequence was found in a woman between 40 and 50 years old in good health and CMV-seronegative. CDR3 loop: CAYRVSGGSYEQYF. The CDR3 DNA is TGTGCCTACAGGGTTTCTGGGGGATCCTACGAGCAGTACTTC.